Reported below is one TCR beta chain. Its antigen remains unidentified. Using its own MiXCR run on the 5' RACE reads, TCRdb lists one record per CDR3 protein. The sample carries around 140,000 distinct CDR3 sequences, about 6.1% recorded once. This record comes from a study of T-cell memory formation after mild COVID-19. Regarding the study as a whole: Detection of some responders pre-infection suggested pre-existing cross-reactive memory T cells participated.

Trimming stripped 5 bases from V and 4 bases from J, with 22 bases between. This CDR3 is built from 17 residues. Germline V gene data show CDR1 as SGHRS and CDR2 as YFSETQ. The chain is built from TRBV5-1 and TRBJ2-1; D gene ambiguous. The clonotype was recovered from an adult woman who had mild COVID-19 (a few samples of this study predate the infection). Cell type and time point are not known. Sequences were obtained from PBMCs or a T cell subset sorted from them (not recorded which). The CDR3 loop is CASSRLSLASSYNEQFF. The CDR3 nucleotides read TGCGCCAGCAGTCGTCTGTCGTTAGCATCATCATACAATGAGCAGTTCTTC.